The 11 T cell receptor beta chains presented below share a single source sample, sequenced in a study of T-cell reconstitution after alpha-beta-depleted transplantation in children. Preparation of the TCRbeta library was carried out with unique molecular identifiers. Via MiXCR, TCRdb re-called the PCR reads, giving one row per CDR3 protein. The profile shows around 580,000 distinct CDR3 sequences, under 25% of them singletons. Here the sequenced sample was PBMCs, mostly from graft donor cells, taken 360 days after TCRalphabeta/CD19-depleted stem cell transplant. The receptors stem from a boy younger than two who had a stem cell transplant for acute myeloid leukemia, so the T cells may come from the graft donor.

This clonotype was seen many times. This chain connects TRBV7-3 to TRBJ2-3; the D gene is possibly TRBD2 (6 bases). Germline V CDR1 and CDR2: SGHTA, FQGTGA. The CDR3 loop spans 14 amino acids. V shed 5 bases and J shed 4 bases, with 13 bases lying between them. CDR3: CASSILAAPDTQYF. CDR3 sequence (DNA): TGTGCCAGCAGCATACTAGCTGCCCCAGATACGCAGTATTTT.

The table lists this clonotype with many counts. The chain has TRBV20-1 and TRBJ1-5; no clear D gene. Germline lookup yields CDR1 DFQATT and CDR2 SNEGSKA (reference sequence). The CDR3 consists of 12 residues. The V end lost 7 bases, the J end lost 5 bases, and 12 bases lay between the germline ends. The chain's CDR3 is CSGSSAYQPQHF. The CDR3 DNA is TGCAGTGGATCAAGTGCTTATCAGCCCCAGCATTTT.

The chain combines TRBV12-3 or TRBV12-4 with TRBJ1-1, with D unclear. CDR3 length equals 12 residues. V was shortened by 5 bases and J by 7 bases, with 11 bases between the two germline ends. For the CDR3, the DNA is TGTGCCAGCAGTAAGCGACTCGATGAAGCTTTCTTT. This sequence encodes CASSKRLDEAFF.

This clonotype has more than one count but fewer than ten. This sequence joins TRBV20-1 and TRBJ2-5; unclear D gene. This CDR3 has 10 amino acids. The V end was cut by 6 bases, the J end by 5 bases, with 7 bases between. Looked up from germline, CDR1 is DFQATT and CDR2 is SNEGSKA (reference sequence). The CDR3, as DNA: TGCAGTGCCGGAATGGAGACCCAGTACTTC. This codes for CSAGMETQYF.

The chain uses TRBV21-1 and TRBJ2-7; TRBD1, the table's D call, lacks a check against the DNA. TRBV21-1 represents a pseudogene. This CDR3 contains 15 residues. The CDR3 coding sequence is TGTGCCAGCAGCATATACCGGGACAGGGAGGTCGAGCAGTACGTC. It encodes CASSIYRDREVEQYV.

This clonotype was counted between two and nine times. This chain joins TRBV20-1 and TRBJ2-3; D not certain. CDR1 DFQATT and CDR2 SNEGSKA come from the germline V gene (reference sequence). The CDR3 contains 14 residues. The germline V and J ends were trimmed by 0 bases and 3 bases, with 10 bases remaining between them. As DNA, the CDR3 is TGCAGTGCTAGAGAATCTTGGCAGACAGATACGCAGTATTTT. Protein sequence: CSARESWQTDTQYF.

This clonotype was observed at least ten times. The chain is built from TRBV5-6 and TRBJ1-4; no definite D call. The ends were cut back, 1 base at V and 7 bases at J, with 11 bases in the middle. The CDR3 is 14 residues long. In germline, CDR1 is SGHDT, CDR2 YYEEEE. CDR3 amino acids: CASSLRLGSEKLFF. CDR3 nucleotides: TGTGCCAGCAGCTTGCGGCTGGGGAGTGAAAAACTGTTTTTT.

With respect to this clonotype: The junction and the germline gene differ at one end; a read error may be behind it. The genes are TRBV5-1 and TRBJ2-3; D may match TRBD1 or TRBD2 (5 bases each). Germline values: CDR1 SGHRS, CDR2 YFSETQ. This CDR3 is built from 18 residues. The CDR3 sequence: CASSFRALWGTGADMQYF. Here the CDR3 DNA reads TGCGCCAGCAGCTTTCGCGCCCTTTGGGGGACCGGGGCAGATATGCAGTATTTT. The full variable domain, its missing parts supplied by reference TRBV5-1 and TRBJ2-3, is KAGVTQTPRYLIKTRGQQVTLSCSPISGHRSVSWYQQTPGQGLQFLFEYFSETQRNKGNFPGRFSGRQFSNSRSEMNVSTLELGDSALYLCASSFRALWGTGADMQYFGPGTRLTVL.

The chain links TRBV7-6 to TRBJ2-7, with D tentatively TRBD2 (5 bases). Per the germline V gene, CDR1 is SGHVS and CDR2 is FNYEAQ. Trimming cost V 1 base and J 6 bases, with 16 bases left between them. The CDR3 consists of 15 residues. DNA of the CDR3: TGTGCCAGCAGCTTAGGAGGGTGTTGGGAGATCGAGCAGTACGTC. Translating gives CASSLGGCWEIEQYV.

This clonotype was counted between two and nine times. The rearrangement joins TRBV5-5 to TRBJ2-1; 8 nucleotides match TRBD2. The CDR3 runs 17 residues. J gave up 4 bases and V 3 bases, and 12 bases lay outside the gene matches. Germline values: CDR1 SGHKS, CDR2 YYEKEE (reference sequence). The CDR3 reads CASSWISQRGSYNEQFF. CDR3 nucleotide sequence: TGTGCCAGCAGCTGGATATCTCAGCGGGGGTCATACAATGAGCAGTTCTTC. The full variable domain, with the rest looked up from reference TRBV5-5 and TRBJ2-1, is DAGVTQSPTHLIKTRGQQVTLRCSPISGHKSVSWYQQVLGQGPQFIFQYYEKEERGRGNFPDRFSARQFPNYSSELNVNALLLGDSALYLCASSWISQRGSYNEQFFGPGTRLTVL.

DNA of the CDR3: TGTGCCAGCAGTTTTCGACAGGGAGATCAGCCCCAGCATTTT. This translates into CASSFRQGDQPQHF. V usage is TRBV12-3 or TRBV12-4 and J usage is TRBJ1-5, with 7 bases fitting TRBD1. J gave up 5 bases and V 3 bases, and 4 bases lay outside the gene matches. This CDR3 contains 14 residues.